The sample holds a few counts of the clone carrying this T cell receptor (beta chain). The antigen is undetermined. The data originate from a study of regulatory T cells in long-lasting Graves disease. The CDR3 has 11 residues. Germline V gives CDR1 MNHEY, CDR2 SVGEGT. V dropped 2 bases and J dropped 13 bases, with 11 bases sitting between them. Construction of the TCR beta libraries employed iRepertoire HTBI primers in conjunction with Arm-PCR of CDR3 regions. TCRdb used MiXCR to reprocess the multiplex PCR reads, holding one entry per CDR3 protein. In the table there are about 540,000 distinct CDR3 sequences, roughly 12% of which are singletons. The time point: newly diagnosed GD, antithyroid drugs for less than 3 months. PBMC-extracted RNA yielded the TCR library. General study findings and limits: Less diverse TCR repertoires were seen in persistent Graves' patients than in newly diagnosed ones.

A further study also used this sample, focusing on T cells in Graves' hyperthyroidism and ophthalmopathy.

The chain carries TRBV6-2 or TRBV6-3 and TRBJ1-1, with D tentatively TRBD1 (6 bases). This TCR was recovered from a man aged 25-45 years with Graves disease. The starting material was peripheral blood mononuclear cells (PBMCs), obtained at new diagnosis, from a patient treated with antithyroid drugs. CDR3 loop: CASSYRGGVFF. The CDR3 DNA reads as TGTGCCAGCAGTTACCGAGGGGGAGTTTTCTTT.